The subject of this entry is one T cell receptor beta chain. These data are taken from a study of blood T cell repertoires in COVID-19. Study summary: The study drew acute and convalescent COVID-19 samples from the United States, Italy and Spain. Sources were T cells, B-cell-depleted T cells, or PBMCs; the material itself was cDNA or gDNA.

V trimming: 8 bases; J trimming: 3 bases; junction bases outside the gene matches: 15. The germline CDR1 and CDR2 sequences are LNHNV and YYDKDF (reference sequence). This CDR3 spans 16 amino acids. In the authors' methods: Estimated nucleated cell counts came from reference gene primer amplification. Using immunoSEQ multiplex PCR, the repertoire was profiled, and TCRdb retains in-frame clones only, with some absent. That table is the source of V, J and clone size, and D and trimming were worked out from the DNA. The data show 150,000 to 200,000 clones, roughly 80% seen once. The chain has TRBV15 and TRBJ2-7, with 8 positions matching TRBD1. The specimen was peripheral blood. This sequence originates from a woman younger than 45 with acute or convalescent COVID-19. The CDR3 is CATARRGQGAGYEQYF. In DNA, the CDR3 is TGTGCCACCGCGAGGAGGGGGCAGGGGGCAGGCTACGAGCAGTACTTC.